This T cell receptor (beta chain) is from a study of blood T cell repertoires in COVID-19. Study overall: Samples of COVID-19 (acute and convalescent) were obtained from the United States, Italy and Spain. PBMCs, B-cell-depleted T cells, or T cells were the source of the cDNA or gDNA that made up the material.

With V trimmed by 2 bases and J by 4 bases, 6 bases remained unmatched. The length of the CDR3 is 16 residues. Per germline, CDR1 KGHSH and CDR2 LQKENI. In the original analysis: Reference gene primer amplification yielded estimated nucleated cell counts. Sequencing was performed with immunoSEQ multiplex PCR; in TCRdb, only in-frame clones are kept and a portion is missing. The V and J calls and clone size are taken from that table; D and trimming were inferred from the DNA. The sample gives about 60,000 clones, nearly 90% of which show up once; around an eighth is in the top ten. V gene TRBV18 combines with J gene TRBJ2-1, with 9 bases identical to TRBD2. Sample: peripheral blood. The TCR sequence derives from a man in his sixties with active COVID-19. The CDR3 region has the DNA TGTGCCAGCTCACCAGACCTAGCGGGGTTATACAATGAGCAGTTCTTC. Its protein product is CASSPDLAGLYNEQFF.